These 21 T cell receptor beta chains were sequenced from one sample in a study of CD8 T cells in Susac syndrome (dated by TCRdb to the late 2010s). The library was obtained by the immunoSEQ multiplex PCR assay. RNA was extracted using the RNeasy kit, and roughly 0.5 to 1 microgram was reverse transcribed with random hexamers. TCRdb's own reprocessing of the public reads used fastp at Q25 and MiXCR and kept productive beta chains. Each CDR3 protein appears once, grouped with its most common genes and DNA. Across this sample there are roughly 250,000 distinct CDR3 sequences, with 90% to 96% seen only once. About 0.1% of the sample lies in the top ten. The sequencing input was CD4+ T cells from PBMCs. These receptors were taken from a human donor with Susac syndrome.

The chain carries TRBV6-5 and TRBJ1-2, with 9 bases that match TRBD1. Trimming cost V 5 bases and J 3 bases; bases outside gene matches: 7. CDR1 and CDR2 (germline): MNHEY, SVGAGI. The CDR3 spans 15 residues. The chain's CDR3 is CASSLGTGFDYGYTF. CDR3 bases: TGTGCCAGCAGTCTTGGGACAGGGTTTGACTATGGCTACACCTTC.

V usage is TRBV30 and J usage is TRBJ1-1; a weak D match, TRBD1 (6 bases). The germline V gene has CDR1 GTSNPN and CDR2 SVGIG (reference sequence). The CDR3 extends over 13 amino acids. Between the trimmed V and J ends, which lost 2 bases and 4 bases, there was a span of 11 bases. The CDR3 loop reads CAWSPWGPTEAFF. In DNA, the CDR3 is TGTGCCTGGAGTCCCTGGGGGCCCACTGAAGCTTTCTTT.

The chain links TRBV7-9 to TRBJ2-6; D ambiguous. Trimming removed 5 bases from V and 2 bases from J, with 10 bases in between. The CDR3 is made up of 15 amino acids. Germline values: CDR1 SEHNR, CDR2 FQNEAQ (reference sequence). The CDR3 region is CASSLTLAGANVLTF. Written as DNA, the CDR3 is TGTGCCAGCAGCCTCACCCTCGCTGGGGCCAACGTCCTGACTTTC.

The gene calls are TRBV29-1 and TRBJ2-5; D gene unclear. V was clipped by 6 bases and J by 4 bases, with 9 bases between them. CDR1 is SQVTM, CDR2 ANQGSEA, per germline. This CDR3 comprises 11 residues. The CDR3 coding sequence is TGCAGCGTCAGGATTCGAGAGACCCAGTACTTC. It yields the protein CSVRIRETQYF.

The V call is TRBV30, the J call TRBJ1-3; unclear D gene. The V and J ends lost 0 bases and 4 bases respectively, with 10 bases between them. Per germline, CDR1 GTSNPN and CDR2 SVGIG (reference sequence). CDR3 size: 14 residues. CDR3 bases: TGTGCCTGGAGTGTGGTAGGCTCAGGAAACACCATATATTTT. Its translation is CAWSVVGSGNTIYF.

Here the CDR3 DNA reads TGTGCCAGCAGTATACTAACAGGGGATACGCAGTATTTT. This gives the protein CASSILTGDTQYF. This chain joins TRBV12-3 or TRBV12-4 and TRBJ2-3, with a weak D call TRBD1 (6 bases). The CDR3 sequence is 13 residues long. The germline V and J ends were trimmed by 5 bases and 6 bases, with 12 bases remaining between them.

DNA for the CDR3: TGCAGCGCACACAGGGCCAATGAGCAGTTCTTC. This sequence encodes CSAHRANEQFF. J is TRBJ2-1 and V is TRBV29-1, with TRBD1 as a possible D gene (6 bases). The CDR3 contains 11 residues. The germline CDR1 and CDR2 sequences are SQVTM and ANQGSEA. V was cut by 7 bases and J by 6 bases, with 10 bases left in between.

The chain recombines TRBV11-2 with TRBJ2-5, with D unclear. The CDR3 consists of 15 residues. Germline V lookup: CDR1 SGHAT, CDR2 FQNNGV. V was clipped by 2 bases and J by 7 bases, with 17 bases between them. The CDR3 is CASSLRGEPRGTQYF. In DNA form, the CDR3 reads TGTGCCAGCAGCTTACGCGGTGAACCCCGTGGGACCCAGTACTTC. Based on the CDR3 plus reference TRBV11-2 and TRBJ2-5, the full variable domain is EAGVAQSPRYKIIEKRQSVAFWCNPISGHATLYWYQQILGQGPKLLIQFQNNGVVDDSQLPKDRFSAERLKGVDSTLKIQPAKLEDSAVYLCASSLRGEPRGTQYFGPGTRLLVL.

This chain uses TRBV18 with TRBJ1-1; D gene uncertain. The CDR3 length is 14 residues. Trimming shortened V by 6 bases and J by 6 bases, and 17 bases separated the two germline ends. Germline V lookup: CDR1 KGHSH, CDR2 LQKENI. CDR3 amino acids: CASSLAGPDAEAFF. The CDR3 bases are TGTGCCAGCTCCCTCGCCGGGCCTGACGCTGAAGCTTTCTTT.

The rearrangement links TRBV5-8 to TRBJ1-5; 7 bases match TRBD1. Germline lookup yields CDR1 SGHTS and CDR2 YDEGEE. The CDR3 covers 15 residues. V gave up 4 bases and J gave up 2 bases; unmatched junction bases: 6. CDR3 nucleotides: TGTGCCAGCAGCCAATTAACAGGGGGCAATCAGCCCCAGCATTTT. Its translation: CASSQLTGGNQPQHF.

J is TRBJ2-1 and V is TRBV29-1; the D is unclear. This CDR3 contains 11 residues. V was cut by 6 bases and J by 6 bases, with 9 bases left in between. Germline CDR1 SQVTM, CDR2 ANQGSEA. This CDR3 is CSVAASNEQFF. For the CDR3, the DNA is TGCAGCGTCGCAGCCTCCAATGAGCAGTTCTTC.

CDR3 loop: CASSLGGTTGHAYEQYF. CDR3 coding DNA: TGTGCCAGCAGCTTAGGCGGGACGACAGGGCATGCCTACGAGCAGTACTTC. The chain carries TRBV7-9 and TRBJ2-7; a weak D match, TRBD1 (7 bases). CDR1 is SEHNR, CDR2 FQNEAQ, per germline (reference sequence). V dropped 1 base and J dropped 2 bases, with 18 bases sitting between them. The CDR3 length is 17 residues.

The chain has TRBV30 and TRBJ2-7, with TRBD2 as a possible D gene (6 bases). CDR1 is GTSNPN, CDR2 SVGIG, per germline (reference sequence). Trimming pared 1 base from V and 4 bases from J, leaving 8 bases between. This CDR3 is 12 amino acids long. The CDR3 nucleotides are TGTGCCTGGAGTGCCGCGGGGTACGAGCAGTACTTC. Residues: CAWSAAGYEQYF.

The chain links TRBV5-1 to TRBJ2-7; maybe TRBD2 (5 bases). This CDR3 region has 14 residues. V shed 0 bases and J shed 4 bases, with 11 bases lying between them. Germline lookup yields CDR1 SGHRS and CDR2 YFSETQ. As DNA, the CDR3 is TGCGCCAGCAGCTTGGGGGCTAGCATTTACGAGCAGTACTTC. It yields the protein CASSLGASIYEQYF.

The chain joins TRBV7-9 to TRBJ2-2, with 11 bases fitting TRBD2. This CDR3 has 17 residues. Losses at the gene ends were 4 bases for V and 2 bases for J; bases not matched to a gene: 6. CDR1 and CDR2 (germline): SEHNR, FQNEAQ (reference sequence). The CDR3 DNA reads as TGTGCCAGCAGCTCGTCACTAGCGGGAGTAAACACCGGGGAGCTGTTTTTT. Translation gives CASSSSLAGVNTGELFF.

This clonotype was seen more than once but under ten times. The CDR3 region is CASSLAGSSANTGELFF. The DNA of the CDR3 is TGTGCCAGCAGCTTAGCCGGTTCCAGCGCGAACACCGGGGAGCTGTTTTTT. The chain recombines TRBV7-2 with TRBJ2-2; no reliable D call. Germline CDR1 and CDR2: SGHTA and FQGNSA. CDR3 length equals 17 residues. V dropped 0 bases and J dropped 0 bases, with 11 bases sitting between them.

The rearrangement uses TRBV27 and TRBJ2-4; TRBD1 is a possible D gene (6 bases). This CDR3 contains 18 residues. Germline V gives CDR1 MNHEY, CDR2 SMNVEV (reference sequence). Trimming removed 9 bases from V and 6 bases from J, with 30 bases in between. CDR3 coding DNA: TGTGCCAGGCTAATCAGGGGTGCCCGTCCGAATAACCTAAACATTCAGTACTTC. Protein sequence: CARLIRGARPNNLNIQYF.

V is TRBV29-1 and J is TRBJ1-3, with D perhaps matching TRBD1 (5 bases). Germline V gives CDR1 SQVTM, CDR2 ANQGSEA. The CDR3 extends over 16 amino acids. The V gene lost 0 bases and the J gene lost 4 bases, with 16 bases spanning the gap. The CDR3, as DNA: TGCAGCGTTGAAGATCCCTTATGGGGGGGAGGAAACACCATATATTTT. It encodes CSVEDPLWGGGNTIYF.

The J gene is TRBJ2-1, the V gene TRBV29-1; no reliable D call. Germline V CDR1 and CDR2: SQVTM, ANQGSEA. Trimming removed 4 bases from V and 4 bases from J, with 8 bases in between. The CDR3 runs to 12 residues. The CDR3: CSVAAQYNEQFF. The CDR3 nucleotides are TGCAGCGTTGCTGCACAATACAATGAGCAGTTCTTC.

The rearrangement uses TRBV29-1 and TRBJ2-7; no clear D. CDR1 is SQVTM, CDR2 ANQGSEA, per germline. The CDR3 consists of 11 residues. Trimming shortened V by 6 bases and J by 1 base, and 7 bases separated the two germline ends. The CDR3 is CSVGESYEQYF. The DNA for the CDR3 is TGCAGCGTAGGAGAATCCTACGAGCAGTACTTC.

This clonotype came up a few times. The chain uses TRBV9 and TRBJ2-6; D is possibly TRBD1 (6 bases). Germline V gives CDR1 SGDLS, CDR2 YYNGEE. The CDR3 has 15 residues. Trimming removed 5 bases at V and 4 bases at J, with 13 bases between. In nucleotides, the CDR3 is TGTGCCAGCAGTCCAACCGGGACAGGGGCCAACGTCCTGACTTTC. This translates into CASSPTGTGANVLTF. Supplemented by reference TRBV9 and TRBJ2-6, the full variable domain reads DSGVTQTPKHLITATGQRVTLRCSPRSGDLSVYWYQQSLDQGLQFLIQYYNGEERAKGNILERFSAQQFPDLHSELNLSSLELGDSALYFCASSPTGTGANVLTFGAGSRLTVL.